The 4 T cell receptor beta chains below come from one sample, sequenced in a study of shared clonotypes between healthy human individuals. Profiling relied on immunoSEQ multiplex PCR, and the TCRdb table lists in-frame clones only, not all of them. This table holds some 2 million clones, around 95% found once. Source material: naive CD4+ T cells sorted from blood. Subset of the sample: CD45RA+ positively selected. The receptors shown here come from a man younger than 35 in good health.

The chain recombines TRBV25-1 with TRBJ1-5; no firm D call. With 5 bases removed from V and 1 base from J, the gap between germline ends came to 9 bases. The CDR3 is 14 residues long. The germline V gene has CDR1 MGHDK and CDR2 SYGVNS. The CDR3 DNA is TGTGCCAGCAGTTCCTTTGGCAGCAATCAGCCCCAGCATTTT. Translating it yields CASSSFGSNQPQHF.

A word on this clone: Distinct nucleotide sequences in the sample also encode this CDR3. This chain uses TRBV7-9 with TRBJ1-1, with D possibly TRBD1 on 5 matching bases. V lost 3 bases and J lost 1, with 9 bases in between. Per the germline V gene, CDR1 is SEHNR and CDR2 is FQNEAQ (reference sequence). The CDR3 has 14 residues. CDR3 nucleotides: TGTGCCAGCAGCTTGGGGACTGGGAACACTGAAGCTTTCTTT. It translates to CASSLGTGNTEAFF.

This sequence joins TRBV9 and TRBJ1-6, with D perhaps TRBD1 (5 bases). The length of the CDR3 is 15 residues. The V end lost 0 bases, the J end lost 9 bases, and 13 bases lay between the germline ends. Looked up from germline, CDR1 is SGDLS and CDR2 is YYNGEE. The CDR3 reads CASSVGKGPGSPLHF. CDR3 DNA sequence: TGTGCCAGCAGCGTAGGCAAGGGACCCGGTTCACCCCTCCACTTT.

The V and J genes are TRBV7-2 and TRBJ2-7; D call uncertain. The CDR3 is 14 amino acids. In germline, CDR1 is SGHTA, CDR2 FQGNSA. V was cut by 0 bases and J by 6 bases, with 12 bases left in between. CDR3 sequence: CASSLAPSSGEQYF. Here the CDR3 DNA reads TGTGCCAGCAGCTTAGCGCCTAGTTCTGGCGAGCAGTACTTC.